The T cell receptor (beta chain) described here comes from a study of shared clonotypes between healthy human individuals. The V and J ends lost 5 bases and 2 bases, in that order; junction bases with no gene match: 7. The CDR3 is made up of 16 amino acids. Germline CDR1 SGHTA, CDR2 FQGNSA. Profiling relied on immunoSEQ multiplex PCR, and the TCRdb table lists in-frame clones only, not all of them. Of roughly 2.2 million clones listed, under 95% are singletons. Sequenced material: naive CD4+ T cells from PBMCs. This sample's subset: CD45RA+ positively selected. The rearrangement joins TRBV7-2 to TRBJ2-7; TRBD2 agrees at 12 bases. This TCR came from a man between 18 and 35 years old in good health. Some clones in this sample may be carry-over from other donors' samples. The CDR3 is CASSHGLAGGPYEQYF. The DNA of the CDR3 is TGTGCCAGCAGCCACGGTCTAGCGGGAGGGCCCTACGAGCAGTACTTC.